The entry below describes one T cell receptor beta chain. Germline assignment: CDR1 SQVTM and CDR2 ANQGSEA. The CDR3 spans 13 residues. V shed 6 bases and J 7 bases; nucleotides not matched to a gene: 10. The data were taken from a study of shared clonotypes between healthy human individuals. CD8 cells classed as naive were CD45RO-negative and positively selected for CCR7, excluding terminally differentiated effector memory CD45RA+ cells. Libraries were prepared by immunoSEQ multiplex PCR; TCRdb keeps only in-frame clonotypes and omits some of them. The sample has hundreds of thousands of clones, around 93% seen once.

The sample comprised naive CD8+ T cells sorted from blood. V and J are TRBV29-1 and TRBJ1-1; 8 nucleotides agree with TRBD1. This clonotype originated in a man aged 25 to 45 in good health. The CDR3 spells CSVIVGTGREAFF. CDR3 DNA: TGCAGCGTCATAGTTGGGACAGGCCGTGAAGCTTTCTTT.